Sequencing of this TCR beta chain was carried out in a study of vaccination and CD4 T cells after COVID-19 (dated by TCRdb to between 2021 and 2023). About the full investigation: Six males and four females were included in the convalescent cohort, with two Hispanic individuals, seven Caucasians, two Asians and one multiracial person represented. Two doses of either the Pfizer-BioNTech BNT162b2 vaccine (n=8) or the Moderna mRNA-1273 vaccine (n=2) were administered to participants. Post-COVID blood samples were collected from convalescent patients a median of approximately 100 days after diagnosis, with a range of about 35 to 161 days. Post-vaccine blood samples were taken a median of about 77 days after the second vaccine dose, with a range of about 13 to 250 days. Overlapping spike peptide pools from SARS-CoV-2 and from the common cold coronaviruses HCoV-NL63, HCoV-OC43 and HCoV-229E were used as culture stimuli. In control cultures, a CEFX viral epitope pool was used as positive control, an HIV-1 Nef peptide pool was used as negative control, or no peptide was added. The spike-specific CD4+ TCR repertoire was compared before and after mRNA vaccination in approximately ten COVID-19 convalescent patients and a handful of infection-naive healthy vaccine recipients. In an earlier paper using these donors, memory CD4+ T cell crossreactivity between SARS-CoV-2 and common cold coronavirus spike proteins was assessed at the TCR clonotype level. What the research found in general, with its limitations: Of the vaccine-specific clones found in convalescent patients, nearly all (304 of 307) were mono-reactive for SARS-CoV-2 spike instead of being cross-reactive with common cold coronaviruses. The median number of SARS-CoV-2-reactive clonotypes rose from around 20 after infection to around 40 after vaccination, but the change was not significant. Among convalescent patients, a median about 86% of the SARS-CoV-2-reactive clones seen after vaccination appeared only after vaccination, which suggests priming specific to the vaccine. The study included relatively few convalescent patients and did not analyze early timepoints after natural infection.

This clonotype is regarded as medium-sized (0.01 to 0.1%). No cognate antigen has been identified for it. No clone much larger than this one lies a single base away; base qualities are absent. Library preparation was by PCR. At the Johns Hopkins FTIC core, DNA from the cultured CD4+ T cells underwent TCR sequencing with the Oncomine TCR Beta short-read assay. The QIAamp micro DNA kit was used to extract genomic DNA from the cultured CD4+ T cells. Oncomine TCR Beta libraries made from cultured CD4+ T cells were pooled using unique dual indexes and sequenced on an Illumina iSeq 100. Processing in the source paper ran as follows. Non-productive sequences were removed, and CDR3s not starting with C, not ending with F or W, or shorter than 7 amino acids were discarded. The MANAFEST web application identified antigen-specific clonotypes by comparing peptide-stimulated wells against reference wells and other culture wells. To be called positive, a clone needed an FDR below 0.05, an odds ratio above 5, and a productive frequency above 0.1% in at least two of three replicate wells. Cross-reactive clonotypes were defined as significantly expanded in both SARS-CoV-2 spike wells and at least one common cold coronavirus spike condition. Levenshtein distances (stringdist) and unrooted phylogenetic trees (ape) in R version 3.6.1 were used to assess CDR3 homology. The raw public reads went through TCRdb reprocessing: fastp at Q25, MiXCR clone calling, in-frame beta chains kept. Rows matching on CDR3 protein sequence are summarized as one entry with the most common DNA and genes. The V and J calls reflect TCRdb's pipeline rather than the authors' work. This sample lists about 7,000 distinct CDR3 sequences; around 33% were detected once. The leading ten clones occupy roughly 10% of the sample.

Read against the paper, the sample's treatment or condition label means: approximately nine-day PBMC culture with coronavirus spike peptide pools or control peptides (ViraFEST assay). CD4+ T cells from unexposed donors were collected before the COVID-19 pandemic (2011-2018). The study used the ViraFEST assay, which expanded antigen-specific T cells with peptide pools and then identified expanded clonotypes by TCR sequencing. PBMCs were cultured at about 2 million per well in IMDM supplemented with roughly 5% human AB serum and approximately 10 IU/ml IL-2, with about 10 ug/ml peptide pools added. Half of the culture medium was replaced with fresh IL-2-containing medium on days 3 and 7. After 9 to 10 days of culture, CD4+ T cells were isolated by negative selection using the EasySep CD4+ T cell isolation kit. As far as cell numbers permitted, CD4+ T cells from unexposed donors were tested for reactivity against SARS-CoV-2 S and N as well as four spike pools from common cold coronaviruses. Ficoll-Paque Plus gradient centrifugation was used to isolate PBMCs from whole blood, and the isolated PBMCs were then either used fresh or cryopreserved at -140C. Triplicate wells were generally used for each culture condition. Leukapheresis product for the unexposed donors was purchased commercially.

The material sequenced was CD4+ T cells from blood, cultured in vitro. The receptor comes from a human donor in good health.

The CDR3 region has the sequence CSARFGGLTEAFF. The sequence in DNA is TGCAGTGCTAGGTTCGGCGGCCTAACTGAAGCTTTCTTT. The receptor chain draws on TRBV20-1 and TRBJ1-1; there is no confident call for the D gene. Trimming takes 3 bases from V and 5 bases from J, and the germline ends sit 13 bases apart. CDR3 length: 13 amino acids, cysteine to phenylalanine. Only the CDR3 part of the read is kept: 39 bases, read in frame from the first base. From a lookup of the germline V gene (reference sequence), CDR1 and CDR2 are DFQATT and SNEGSKA.